What follows is one T cell receptor beta chain and its context. V was clipped by 3 bases and J by 16 bases, with 19 bases between them. CDR3 length: 13 residues. Per germline, CDR1 LNHNV and CDR2 YYDKDF (reference sequence). Sequenced by immunoSEQ multiplex PCR; TCRdb stores in-frame clones only, minus some. The sample holds about 57,000 clones, about four fifths seen once. This entry comes from a study of OX40 agonist ivuxolimab in advanced cancers. Study as a whole: Ivuxolimab doses were 0.01, 0.1, 0.3, 1.5, 3 or 10 mg/kg every 2 weeks. Each dose-escalation patient presented with hepatocellular carcinoma, melanoma, renal cell or head and neck cancer.

This sequence was found in an adult with an advanced solid tumor such as melanoma, head and neck, liver or kidney cancer. The chain uses TRBV15 and TRBJ2-1; D might be TRBD1 or TRBD2, each matching 7 bases. Sequenced material: CD4+ or CD8+ T cells sorted from blood, taken in a trial of the OX40 agonist ivuxolimab. The CDR3 bases are TGTGCCACCAGCAGGGGAGGGTCGACAGGGAAATTCTTC. Translated, it gives CATSRGGSTGKFF.